The sequence of this T cell receptor beta chain was determined in a study of T cell changes during pregnancy in multiple sclerosis. TCRdb's table, derived via immunoSEQ multiplex PCR, lists solely in-frame clones and lacks some. The sample lists approximately 58,000 clones, about 90% occurring once. This clone came up a few times. The CDR3 has 13 amino acids. CDR1 and CDR2 (germline): LGHNA, YSLEER. V was shortened by 3 bases and J by 8 bases, with 13 bases between the two germline ends. The chain employs TRBV4-3 and TRBJ1-2; D call uncertain. This clonotype originated in a female donor in good health, enrolled as a control in a pregnancy study. This specimen consisted of CD4+ T cells from peripheral blood mononuclear cells, obtained after pregnancy. CDR3 in DNA: TGCGCCAGCAGCCAGGGCGAGACCGCGGGCTACACCTTC. This gives the protein CASSQGETAGYTF.